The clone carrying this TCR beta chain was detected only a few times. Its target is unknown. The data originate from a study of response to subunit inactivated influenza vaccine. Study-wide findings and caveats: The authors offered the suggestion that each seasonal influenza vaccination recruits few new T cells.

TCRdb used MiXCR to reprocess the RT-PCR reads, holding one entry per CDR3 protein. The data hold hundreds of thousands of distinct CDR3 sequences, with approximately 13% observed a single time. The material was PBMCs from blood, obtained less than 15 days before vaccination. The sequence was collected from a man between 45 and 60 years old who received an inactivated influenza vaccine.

The CDR3 here is CASTPGGGSYGTEAFF. The CDR3 DNA reads as TGTGCCAGCACGCCTGGGGGCGGATCTTACGGCACTGAAGCTTTCTTT. V gene TRBV5-4 combines with J gene TRBJ1-1; D is perhaps TRBD1 (6 bases). This CDR3 comprises 16 residues. CDR1 and CDR2 from the germline V gene are SGHNT and YYREEE (reference sequence). The V and J ends lost 6 bases and 4 bases respectively, with 22 bases between them. The complete variable domain, with remaining parts taken from reference TRBV5-4 and TRBJ1-1, reads ETGVTQSPTHLIKTRGQQVTLRCSSQSGHNTVSWYQQALGQGPQFIFQYYREEENGRGNFPPRFSGLQFPNYSSELNVNALELDDSALYLCASTPGGGSYGTEAFFGQGTRLTVV.